This is a list of T cell receptor beta chains from one sample in a study of CD8 T cells in Susac syndrome. TCRdb reprocessed the immunoSEQ multiplex PCR reads with MiXCR, giving one entry per CDR3 protein. Among hundreds of thousands of distinct CDR3 sequences, 75% to 90% were seen once, and the ten largest hold roughly 0.11%. Sequences were obtained from CD8+ T cells from PBMCs. These receptors originate from a human donor with multiple sclerosis. CDR3s include the opening cysteine and the closing phenylalanine or tryptophan. Each record gives: J gene, D gene, clone size, V gene, CDR3 protein, CDR3 DNA. D genes are given only for firm matches. Expanded clones are given a class, and other clones once, few, many or no size at all.

>TRBJ1-5|NA|NA|TRBV4-1
CASSQGPGGNQPQHF
TGCGCCAGCAGCCAAGGGCCCGGGGGCAATCAGCCCCAGCATTTT
>TRBJ1-5|NA|once|TRBV19
CASSTGWGAVGGHQPQHF
TGTGCCAGTAGTACCGGATGGGGGGCCGTAGGGGGTCATCAGCCCCAGCATTTT
>TRBJ2-7|NA|once|TRBV10-2
CASGGLLGPLGEQYF
TGCGCCAGCGGTGGCTTACTAGGCCCTCTGGGCGAGCAGTACTTC
>TRBJ2-1|TRBD2|once|TRBV28
CASSPTSGTYNEQFF
TGTGCCAGCAGCCCGACTAGCGGGACGTACAATGAGCAGTTCTTC
>TRBJ2-7|NA|NA|TRBV4-1
CASSQVEGGYEQYF
TGCGCCAGCAGCCAAGTGGAGGGGGGCTACGAGCAGTACTTC
>TRBJ2-7|NA|once|TRBV6-5
CASRPSVGLAYEQYF
TGTGCCAGCAGGCCGTCGGTGGGATTGGCCTACGAGCAGTACTTC
>TRBJ1-3|NA|NA|TRBV6-5
CASSYSSRNTIYF
TGTGCCAGCAGTTACTCGAGCCGGAACACCATATATTTT
>TRBJ2-1|TRBD2|NA|TRBV15
CATSRDTSGGNEQFF
TGTGCCACCAGCAGAGATACTAGCGGGGGAAATGAGCAGTTCTTC
>TRBJ2-4|TRBD2|NA|TRBV28
CASSPPWTSKEAKNIQYF
TGTGCCAGCAGTCCCCCTTGGACTAGCAAGGAGGCCAAAAACATTCAGTACTTC
>TRBJ2-3|NA|once|TRBV6-1
CASSIYRDLAGTDTQYF
TGTGCCAGCAGTATTTACCGGGACCTCGCGGGCACAGATACGCAGTATTTT
>TRBJ2-1|TRBD2|NA|TRBV4-1
CASSQLAGGRYNEQFF
TGCGCCAGCAGCCAACTAGCGGGGGGAAGATACAATGAGCAGTTCTTC
>TRBJ2-5|NA|NA|TRBV3-1
CASSQQPERQETQYF
TGTGCCAGCAGCCAACAGCCAGAGCGCCAAGAGACCCAGTACTTC
>TRBJ1-1|NA|NA|TRBV20-1
CSAYQVWSMNTEAFF
TGCAGTGCTTACCAGGTATGGAGCATGAACACTGAAGCTTTCTTT
>TRBJ1-1|NA|NA|TRBV14
CASSQDRTGREAFF
TGTGCCAGCAGCCAAGACCGGACGGGACGGGAAGCTTTCTTT
>TRBJ2-7|NA|NA|TRBV13
CASSLEGGNSYEQYF
TGTGCCAGCAGCTTAGAAGGGGGGAACTCCTACGAGCAGTACTTC
>TRBJ2-1|NA|NA|TRBV29-1
CSVELLNRDEINNEQFF
TGCAGCGTTGAACTGTTGAACCGGGACGAAATCAACAATGAGCAGTTCTTC
>TRBJ1-1|NA|few|TRBV25-1
CASSPLTGNTEAFF
TGTGCCAGCAGTCCCTTGACAGGGAACACTGAAGCTTTCTTT
>TRBJ2-1|TRBD1|once|TRBV29-1
CSVEDEQGAPNEQFF
TGCAGCGTTGAAGACGAACAGGGGGCTCCTAATGAGCAGTTCTTC
>TRBJ2-5|TRBD2|NA|TRBV29-1
CSAAGLADSSVETQYF
TGCAGCGCCGCCGGACTAGCGGATTCTTCCGTGGAGACCCAGTACTTC
>TRBJ2-5|NA|once|TRBV5-1
CASSSGFFGEETQYF
TGCGCCAGCAGCTCGGGGTTCTTCGGGGAAGAGACCCAGTACTTC
>TRBJ1-2|NA|NA|TRBV2
CAILPPIPNYGYTF
TGTGCCATCCTACCCCCAATTCCTAACTATGGCTACACCTTC
>TRBJ1-2|NA|once|TRBV12-5
CASGLPPRSSYGYTF
TGTGCTAGTGGTTTGCCCCCCCGGAGTAGCTATGGCTACACCTTC
>TRBJ2-2|NA|NA|TRBV14
CASSQELEYTGELFF
TGTGCCAGCAGCCAAGAGTTAGAGTACACCGGGGAGCTGTTTTTT
>TRBJ2-5|TRBD2|NA|TRBV19
CASSILAGVQETQYF
TGTGCCAGTAGTATCCTAGCGGGGGTACAAGAGACCCAGTACTTC
>TRBJ1-2|NA|NA|TRBV4-1
CASSQVLTGGYTF
TGCGCCAGCAGCCAAGTTCTCACCGGCGGCTACACCTTC
>TRBJ2-7|NA|NA|TRBV5-1
CASSLLYLSVSYEQYF
TGCGCCAGCAGCCTACTCTATCTGTCCGTTTCCTACGAGCAGTACTTC
>TRBJ2-3|NA|NA|TRBV6-5
CASSYTRLRGPDTQYF
TGTGCCAGCAGTTACACTCGGCTGCGGGGCCCAGATACGCAGTATTTT
>TRBJ2-1|TRBD2|NA|TRBV29-1
CSVEDPPAGLYNEQFF
TGCAGCGTTGAAGACCCGCCAGCGGGACTGTACAATGAGCAGTTCTTC
>TRBJ1-1|NA|few|TRBV11-2
CASSLRLVEAFF
TGTGCCAGCAGCTTGAGACTGGTAGAAGCTTTCTTT
>TRBJ2-1|NA|NA|TRBV6-6
CASRHIRGAGYNEQFF
TGTGCCAGCAGGCACATCCGGGGGGCAGGATACAATGAGCAGTTCTTC
>TRBJ2-7|NA|NA|TRBV12-3/TRBV12-4
CASSPSGPDYEQYF
TGTGCCAGCAGTCCGTCGGGCCCCGACTACGAGCAGTACTTC
>TRBJ2-7|TRBD1|NA|TRBV11-2
CASSPWDRDRAYEQYF
TGTGCCAGCAGCCCCTGGGACCGCGACAGGGCCTACGAGCAGTACTTC
>TRBJ2-3|NA|NA|TRBV5-1
CASSLGPSGGPAYDTQYF
TGCGCCAGCAGCTTGGGGCCTTCCGGGGGGCCCGCCTATGATACGCAGTATTTT
>TRBJ2-1|TRBD2|NA|TRBV7-6
CASSTLAGAEWNEQFF
TGTGCCAGCAGCACACTAGCGGGAGCGGAATGGAATGAGCAGTTCTTC
>TRBJ1-1|NA|NA|TRBV28
CASSFVGGTEAFF
TGTGCCAGCAGTTTCGTAGGGGGAACTGAAGCTTTCTTT
>TRBJ1-6|NA|NA|TRBV27
CASSLFNRPLHF
TGTGCCAGCAGTCTTTTTAATCGTCCCCTCCACTTT
>TRBJ1-1|NA|NA|TRBV19
CASAETANTEAFF
TGTGCCAGTGCCGAGACAGCTAACACTGAAGCTTTCTTT
>TRBJ1-1|NA|NA|TRBV30
CAWSQTNTEAFF
TGTGCCTGGAGCCAAACGAACACTGAAGCTTTCTTT
>TRBJ2-3|NA|NA|TRBV6-1
CASGGEPSTDTQYF
TGTGCCAGCGGAGGAGAGCCGAGCACAGATACGCAGTATTTT
>TRBJ1-2|TRBD1|NA|TRBV7-9
CASRQDRDSGYTF
TGTGCCAGCAGACAGGACAGGGACTCGGGCTACACCTTC